The 20 T cell receptor beta chains in this list originate from one sample, sequenced in a study of human T cells and chemical hapten exposure. TCRdb re-called the RACE reads with MiXCR, one entry per CDR3 protein. The sample shows about 84,000 distinct CDR3 sequences, 9.5% to 14% of them seen only once. Time point specified: patch test 3, about 24 weeks after DPC sensitization. Treatment of the sample: therapeutic diphenylcyclopropenone sensitization with weekly scalp DPC. The sample was whole blood, taken in connection with sensitization to the hapten diphenylcyclopropenone (DPC). These receptors all stem from a woman in her forties or fifties with alopecia areata. Some clones in this sample may be carry-over from other donors' samples.

This clonotype was observed at least ten times. The chain carries TRBV6-2 or TRBV6-3 and TRBJ2-1; 11 bases align to TRBD2. In germline, CDR1 is MNHEY, CDR2 SVGEGT. Trimming at V came to 6 bases and at J to 0 bases, leaving 7 bases not matched to a gene. CDR3 length equals 17 residues. CDR3 DNA sequence: TGTGCCAGCAGAACGACTAGCGGGACGTTCTCCTACAATGAGCAGTTCTTC. Residues: CASRTTSGTFSYNEQFF.

This clonotype was detected only once. The chain links TRBV15 to TRBJ2-1; TRBD1 might be the D (6 bases). Germline V gene sequence: CDR1 LNHNV, CDR2 YYDKDF (reference sequence). Trimming shortened V by 4 bases and J by 7 bases, and 11 bases separated the two germline ends. The CDR3 has 13 residues. This CDR3 reads CATSIAGANEQFF. The CDR3 nucleotides read TGTGCCACCAGCATCGCAGGGGCAAATGAGCAGTTCTTC.

The rearrangement joins TRBV7-2 to TRBJ2-3; 9 bases match TRBD2. With V trimmed by 5 bases and J by 0 bases, 15 bases remained unmatched. CDR1 and CDR2 from the germline V gene are SGHTA and FQGNSA. The CDR3 extends over 19 amino acids. The DNA for the CDR3 is TGTGCCAGCAGCCGGCCGGCGGGAGGGCCCAGCACTAGCACAGATACGCAGTATTTT. Protein: CASSRPAGGPSTSTDTQYF.

This chain connects TRBV18 to TRBJ2-2, with D perhaps TRBD2 (5 bases). The length of the CDR3 is 17 residues. With 2 bases removed from V and 2 bases from J, the gap between germline ends came to 15 bases. The V gene's germline CDR1 is KGHSH and CDR2 LQKENI. CDR3 in amino acids: CASSPRSAGDNTGELFF. The CDR3 DNA follows: TGTGCCAGCTCACCAAGGAGCGCGGGCGATAACACCGGGGAGCTGTTTTTT.

This clonotype was detected ten times or more. The chain couples TRBV20-1 to TRBJ2-2, with 7 bases lining up with TRBD2. CDR3 length equals 16 residues. V lost 3 bases to trimming and J lost 1 base; unmatched junction nucleotides: 8. Germline V gene data show CDR1 as DFQATT and CDR2 as SNEGSKA (reference sequence). The CDR3 nucleotides are TGCAGTGCTAGCGCTCCAGCGGGACTGAACACCGGGGAGCTGTTTTTT. It yields the protein CSASAPAGLNTGELFF.

A few counts support this clonotype. J is TRBJ2-2 and V is TRBV7-7; a possible D gene is TRBD2 (6 bases). This CDR3 has 13 amino acids. Per germline, CDR1 SSHAT and CDR2 FNYEAQ (reference sequence). The CDR3 DNA follows: TGTGCTAGCGCTAGCGATTCGATCGGGGAGCTGTTTTTT. Translated: CASASDSIGELFF.

This clonotype showed up just once. CDR3 sequence: CSVRDRGLRETQYF. The CDR3, as DNA: TGCAGTGTCCGGGACAGGGGGCTCCGAGAGACCCAGTACTTC. The rearrangement joins TRBV20-1 to TRBJ2-5, with 12 bases aligning to TRBD1. V gave up 7 bases and J gave up 4 bases; unmatched junction bases: 7. Germline V lookup: CDR1 DFQATT, CDR2 SNEGSKA (reference sequence). There are 14 residues in the CDR3.

The chain has TRBV27 and TRBJ2-1; 8 nucleotides match TRBD1. The CDR3 is 15 residues long. After removal of 6 bases from V and 0 bases from J, the junction contained 4 bases not matched to a gene. CDR1 and CDR2 (germline): MNHEY, SMNVEV (reference sequence). CDR3 residues: CASRDGTGSYNEQFF. DNA of the CDR3: TGTGCCAGCAGAGACGGGACAGGCTCCTACAATGAGCAGTTCTTC.

This clonotype turned up a few times. The J gene is TRBJ2-7, the V gene TRBV5-1; 9 nucleotides align to TRBD1. The length of the CDR3 is 15 residues. V was clipped by 0 bases and J by 6 bases; unmatched bases: 7. Germline CDR1 SGHRS, CDR2 YFSETQ. CDR3 residues: CASSLEGTGYREQYF. DNA of the CDR3: TGCGCCAGCAGCTTGGAGGGGACAGGGTACCGCGAGCAGTACTTC. The full variable domain, in which reference TRBV5-1 and TRBJ2-7 provide the parts outside the CDR3, is KAGVTQTPRYLIKTRGQQVTLSCSPISGHRSVSWYQQTPGQGLQFLFEYFSETQRNKGNFPGRFSGRQFSNSRSEMNVSTLELGDSALYLCASSLEGTGYREQYFGPGTRLTVT.

This clonotype showed up just once. A much more abundant neighbour one base away suggests this may be a read error. J is TRBJ2-1 and V is TRBV11-2; D is unresolved. CDR1 SGHAT and CDR2 FQNNGV come from the germline V gene. The CDR3 is made up of 16 amino acids. In DNA, the CDR3 is TGTGCCAGCAGTCATCGCGACCGGATCTCCTACAATGACCAGTTCTTC. This sequence encodes CASSHRDRISYNDQFF.

Ten or more counts support this clonotype. The rearrangement links TRBV7-8 to TRBJ2-1; TRBD1 or TRBD2 may be the D gene (5 bases each). CDR1 is SGHVS and CDR2 is FQNEAQ in the germline V gene. The CDR3 length is 12 residues. V dropped 5 bases and J dropped 9 bases, with 11 bases sitting between them. CDR3 sequence reads: CASSLLRGEQFF. The CDR3, as DNA: TGTGCCAGCAGCCTCCTGAGGGGTGAGCAGTTCTTC.

This clonotype occurred many times. The chain is built from TRBV29-1 and TRBJ2-5, with D perhaps assigned TRBD1 or TRBD2 (6 bases each). The CDR3 contains 12 residues. Trimming removed 8 bases at V and 5 bases at J, with 15 bases between. Germline V CDR1 and CDR2: SQVTM, ANQGSEA. The CDR3 DNA sequence: TGCAGCTCTGGGGGCGGAGGGGAGACCCAGTACTTC. Translated, it gives CSSGGGGETQYF.

This clonotype was seen only a few times. The chain uses TRBV5-5 and TRBJ2-1; 10 bases align to TRBD2. This CDR3 is built from 16 residues. Germline V CDR1 and CDR2: SGHKS, YYEKEE (reference sequence). V lost 5 bases and J lost 5; bases outside the gene matches: 10. CDR3 protein: CASRVGLAGVNNEQFF. CDR3 DNA: TGTGCCAGCAGAGTGGGTCTAGCGGGAGTCAACAATGAGCAGTTCTTC.

There are many counts of this clonotype. V gene TRBV12-5 combines with J gene TRBJ1-1; D is possibly TRBD1 (5 bases). Per germline, CDR1 LGHNT and CDR2 FRNRAP. Trimming removed 2 bases from V and 1 base from J, with 14 bases in between. This CDR3 has 16 amino acids. CDR3 sequence reads: CASGLSPTGANTEAFF. Written as DNA, the CDR3 is TGTGCTAGTGGTTTGTCGCCCACAGGAGCGAACACTGAAGCTTTCTTT.

The chain recombines TRBV20-1 with TRBJ1-5; a possible D gene is TRBD1 (6 bases). Germline values: CDR1 DFQATT, CDR2 SNEGSKA (reference sequence). The CDR3 length is 13 residues. V gave up 7 bases and J gave up 1 base, with 11 bases separating them. The CDR3 here is CSGQGNSNQPQHF. The CDR3 nucleotides are TGCAGTGGTCAGGGGAACAGCAATCAGCCCCAGCATTTT.

This clonotype was seen at least ten times. The genes are TRBV2 and TRBJ1-1, with 7 bases that match TRBD1. This CDR3 contains 14 residues. Losses at the gene ends were 6 bases for V and 5 bases for J; bases not matched to a gene: 9. Germline V CDR1 and CDR2: SNHLY, FYNNEI. In nucleotides, the CDR3 is TGTGCCAGCAGCCCTCGGACAGGAGTAACTGAAGCTTTCTTT. Amino acid sequence: CASSPRTGVTEAFF. The entire variable domain, with the rest obtained from reference TRBV2 and TRBJ1-1, is as follows: EPEVTQTPSHQVTQMGQEVILRCVPISNHLYFYWYRQILGQKVEFLVSFYNNEISEKSEIFDDQFSVERPDGSNFTLKIRSTKLEDSAMYFCASSPRTGVTEAFFGQGTRLTVV.

At least ten counts were recorded for this clonotype. This sequence joins TRBV20-1 and TRBJ2-5; 11 nucleotides agree with TRBD1. Losses at the gene ends were 6 bases for V and 5 bases for J; bases not matched to a gene: 11. The CDR3 has 15 amino acids. Germline-derived CDR1 and CDR2 are DFQATT and SNEGSKA (reference sequence). The CDR3 is CSAPHRGQGVETQYF. For the CDR3, the DNA is TGCAGTGCACCGCACCGGGGACAGGGGGTTGAGACCCAGTACTTC.

The chain employs TRBV7-8 and TRBJ2-1; 9 nucleotides line up with TRBD2. V trimming: 5 bases; J trimming: 8 bases; junction bases outside the gene matches: 10. This CDR3 spans 15 amino acids. Germline loops: CDR1 SGHVS, CDR2 FQNEAQ. CDR3 DNA: TGTGCCAGCAGCAAATTAGCGGGAGCCAGGGATGAGCAGTTCTTC. It codes for CASSKLAGARDEQFF.

The table lists this clonotype with a few counts. The V and J genes are TRBV18 and TRBJ1-1; unclear D gene. The CDR3 spans 15 residues. The ends were cut back, 6 bases at V and 1 base at J, with 15 bases in the middle. The germline V gene has CDR1 KGHSH and CDR2 LQKENI. CDR3 amino acids: CASSAKGSRNTEAFF. DNA for the CDR3: TGTGCCAGCTCCGCGAAAGGGAGTCGGAACACTGAAGCTTTCTTT.

This clonotype was observed at least ten times. This rearrangement joins TRBV7-8 to TRBJ2-2; D gene ambiguous. The germline V and J ends were trimmed by 1 base and 3 bases, with 3 bases remaining between them. The CDR3 has 13 amino acids. The V gene's germline CDR1 is SGHVS and CDR2 FQNEAQ. The CDR3 here is CASSLGHTGELFF. CDR3 nucleotide sequence: TGTGCCAGCAGCTTAGGCCACACCGGGGAGCTGTTTTTT.